This T cell receptor (beta chain) emerged from a study of blood T cell repertoires in COVID-19. Study in general: Collection of acute and convalescent COVID-19 samples took place in the United States, Italy and Spain. In each case, the material was cDNA or gDNA derived from T cells, B-cell-depleted T cells, or PBMCs.

Germline values: CDR1 SGDLS, CDR2 YYNGEE. The CDR3 sequence is 16 residues long. The ends lost 8 bases at V and 4 bases at J; junction bases unmatched: 8. How the authors handled the data: Amplification of reference gene primers provided the estimated nucleated cell counts. Clones were read by immunoSEQ multiplex PCR, and TCRdb kept only the in-frame ones, dropping some. The V and J calls and clone size were taken over from that table, and D and trimming were inferred from the DNA. The sample includes about 68,000 clones, about three quarters seen only once; the top ten take 23%. The chain has TRBV9 and TRBJ2-3, with 15 bases that match TRBD2. This TCR was sampled from a human donor in a cohort sampled during active COVID-19. Input material: peripheral blood. In DNA form, the CDR3 reads TGTGCCAGTGTGCGTGGACTAGCGGGGGGGCCAGATACGCAGTATTTT. Amino acid sequence: CASVRGLAGGPDTQYF.